Given below is one T cell receptor beta chain in context. Sequencing was performed with immunoSEQ multiplex PCR; in TCRdb, only in-frame clones are kept and a portion is missing. This sample has 250,000 to 300,000 clones, with roughly 80% found just once. The germline V gene has CDR1 SGHDT and CDR2 YYEEEE. The CDR3 is made up of 14 amino acids. Trimming shortened V by 2 bases and J by 8 bases, and 13 bases separated the two germline ends. The age range of participants was 18 to 89 years, with residence in about two dozen US areas. Exposed participants encountered a COVID-19 case during the 2 weeks preceding study entry. This entry is derived from a study of blood T cell repertoires in COVID-19. Across the whole study: PBMCs, B-cell-depleted T cells, or T cells were the source of the cDNA or gDNA that made up the material.

What was sequenced was PBMCs or T cells enriched from blood (not recorded which). The V and J genes are TRBV5-6 and TRBJ1-4, with D perhaps TRBD1 (5 bases). The receptor was isolated from a man aged 35-49 years who had been exposed to COVID-19. The CDR3 protein is CASSFGTRGEKLFF. The CDR3 DNA follows: TGTGCCAGCAGCTTTGGGACCCGGGGGGAAAAACTGTTTTTT. The full variable domain, its missing parts supplied by reference TRBV5-6 and TRBJ1-4, is DAGVTQSPTHLIKTRGQQVTLRCSPKSGHDTVSWYQQALGQGPQFIFQYYEEEERQRGNFPDRFSGHQFPNYSSELNVNALLLGDSALYLCASSFGTRGEKLFFGSGTQLSVL.